The table lists the clone carrying this TCR beta chain with a count of one. Into CD45RA+ naive and CD45RA-negative memory subsets, the CD4+ cells were split. This sample is part of a study of shared clonotypes between healthy human individuals. At the level of the study: The donor group consisted of a couple of women and a few men, aged 18 to 49.

Trimming cost V 4 bases and J 7 bases, with 17 bases left between them. The CDR3 is 15 amino acids. Germline CDR1 reads MNHNS; CDR2 reads SASEGT. TCRdb's table, derived via immunoSEQ multiplex PCR, lists solely in-frame clones and lacks some. This repertoire shows roughly 1 million clones, about four fifths found once; its top ten account for under 0.6%. This TCR came from a man aged 18 to 30 in good health. Some clones in this sample may be carry-over from other donors' samples. The chain uses TRBV6-1 and TRBJ2-1, with D possibly matching TRBD2 (6 bases). The sequenced material came from memory CD4+ T cells from PBMCs. Noted subset: CD45RA-negative fraction. The CDR3 DNA sequence: TGTGCCAGCAGTGCAGGGACTTGGCCGGGGAATGAGCAGTTCTTC. It specifies CASSAGTWPGNEQFF.